The 12 T cell receptor beta chains in this list originate from one sample, sequenced in a study of T-cell reconstitution after alpha-beta-depleted transplantation in children. Construction of the TCRbeta library involved unique molecular identifiers. MiXCR, run by TCRdb on the PCR reads, gives a single entry per CDR3 protein. The table lists around 100,000 distinct CDR3 sequences, roughly 6% of them singletons. The sample here was PBMCs, mostly from graft donor cells, taken 60 days after TCRalphabeta/CD19-depleted stem cell transplant. Receptor source: a female patient aged 2-15 years who had a stem cell transplant for Fanconi anemia, so the T cells may come from the graft donor.

There are many counts of this clonotype. The V call is TRBV12-3 or TRBV12-4, the J call TRBJ1-1; 9 positions agree with TRBD1. The ends lost 2 bases at V and 1 base at J; junction bases unmatched: 2. CDR3 length: 15 amino acids. As DNA, the CDR3 is TGTGCCAGCAGTTTAACAGGGGGCTCGAACACTGAAGCTTTCTTT. This codes for CASSLTGGSNTEAFF.

This clonotype came up many times. The chain employs TRBV7-2 and TRBJ2-2; 11 nucleotides align to TRBD1. The CDR3 runs to 16 residues. V was clipped by 2 bases and J by 6 bases; unmatched bases: 5. The germline V gene has CDR1 SGHTA and CDR2 FQGNSA. CDR3 amino acids: CASSLSRTGGAGELFF. DNA for the CDR3: TGTGCCAGCAGCTTAAGTAGGACAGGGGGCGCCGGGGAGCTGTTTTTT. Full variable domain (outside the CDR3, taken from reference TRBV7-2 and TRBJ2-2): GAGVSQSPSNKVTEKGKDVELRCDPISGHTALYWYRQSLGQGLEFLIYFQGNSAPDKSGLPSDRFSAERTGGSVSTLTIQRTQQEDSAVYLCASSLSRTGGAGELFFGEGSRLTVL.

This clonotype has a count of ten or more. The rearrangement joins TRBV15 to TRBJ2-1; D possibly corresponds to TRBD2 (6 bases). With 3 bases removed from V and 3 bases from J, the gap between germline ends came to 33 bases. Germline CDR1 and CDR2: LNHNV and YYDKDF (reference sequence). The CDR3 runs to 22 residues. The CDR3 sequence: CATSRSRGIPAGSLALYNEQFF. The CDR3 DNA is TGTGCCACCAGCAGGAGCAGAGGGATTCCCGCGGGTTCGCTAGCGCTCTACAATGAGCAGTTCTTC.

The sample holds many counts of this clonotype. The chain recombines TRBV12-3 or TRBV12-4 with TRBJ2-5; TRBD2 aligns across 7 bases. J was trimmed by 13 bases and V by 5 bases; bases with no gene match: 19. The CDR3 sequence is 15 residues long. The DNA for the CDR3 is TGTGCCAGCAGTCCTTTCCCGGGACTACCCCGGCCGCTGTACTTC. Translating gives CASSPFPGLPRPLYF.

In its sample, this clonotype was seen many times. J is TRBJ2-7 and V is TRBV6-1, with 9 positions matching TRBD1. The germline gives CDR1 MNHNS, CDR2 SASEGT. V lost 7 bases and J lost 11; bases outside the gene matches: 6. CDR3 size: 11 residues. The CDR3 coding sequence is TGTGCCAGCATCCTAGGACAGGGGAAGTACTTC. It specifies CASILGQGKYF.

There are many counts of this clonotype. This chain joins TRBV5-1 and TRBJ2-7, with D possibly TRBD1 on 5 matching bases. CDR1 and CDR2 (germline): SGHRS, YFSETQ. V lost 4 bases and J lost 2, with 10 bases in between. The CDR3 has 13 amino acids. Here the CDR3 reads CASSVTVAYEQYF. DNA for the CDR3: TGCGCCAGCAGCGTGACAGTTGCCTACGAGCAGTACTTC.

This clonotype was detected ten times or more. The chain couples TRBV5-5 to TRBJ2-1, with TRBD2 matching 8 bases. Looked up from germline, CDR1 is SGHKS and CDR2 is YYEKEE (reference sequence). There are 15 residues in the CDR3. The ends lost 4 bases at V and 3 bases at J; junction bases unmatched: 6. In nucleotides, the CDR3 is TGTGCCAGCAGCCCCAGCGGGGGCCTCTACAATGAGCAGTTCTTC. It is translated as CASSPSGGLYNEQFF.

The chain employs TRBV3-1 and TRBJ1-1; no definite D call. V was clipped by 8 bases and J by 2 bases, with 12 bases between them. Germline CDR1 LGHDT, CDR2 YNNKEL (reference sequence). The CDR3 has 13 amino acids. Written as DNA, the CDR3 is TGTGCCAGCCAAAAAGGCAGCAACACTGAAGCTTTCTTT. As protein: CASQKGSNTEAFF.

This clonotype was counted between two and nine times. The rearrangement links TRBV6-5 to TRBJ1-6; possible D gene TRBD1, 6 bases. The germline V gene encodes CDR1 MNHEY and CDR2 SVGAGI. V gave up 4 bases and J gave up 3 bases, with 10 bases separating them. This CDR3 comprises 15 residues. The DNA for the CDR3 is TGTGCCAGCAGTTCGGAGACAGGCTATAATTCACCCCTCCACTTT. Its translation is CASSSETGYNSPLHF.

The V call is TRBV28, the J call TRBJ1-2, with D tentatively TRBD1 (5 bases). Trimming pared 6 bases from V and 0 bases from J, leaving 14 bases between. From germline, CDR1 is MDHEN and CDR2 SYDVKM. There are 15 residues in the CDR3. CDR3 sequence: CASSDKTAPNYGYTF. CDR3 sequence (DNA): TGTGCCAGCAGCGATAAGACAGCGCCTAACTATGGCTACACCTTC.

The V gene is TRBV11-2, the J gene TRBJ2-1; D not certain. Deletions cut 0 bases from V and 8 bases from J, with 14 bases between. The CDR3 is 15 amino acids. In germline, CDR1 is SGHAT, CDR2 FQNNGV. In DNA form, the CDR3 reads TGTGCCAGCAGCTTAGAGTTCCGAGGTGTCGATGAGCAGTTCTTC. Translated: CASSLEFRGVDEQFF. Supplemented by reference TRBV11-2 and TRBJ2-1, the full variable domain reads EAGVAQSPRYKIIEKRQSVAFWCNPISGHATLYWYQQILGQGPKLLIQFQNNGVVDDSQLPKDRFSAERLKGVDSTLKIQPAKLEDSAVYLCASSLEFRGVDEQFFGPGTRLTVL.

To note about this clonotype: One end of the junction is discordant with germline, which a read error may explain. The V and J genes are TRBV12-3 or TRBV12-4 and TRBJ1-5; D unclear. This CDR3 comprises 13 residues. CDR3 sequence (DNA): TGTGCCAGCAGCGAAACGCCCTCGGGGAGGACTTCGTTT. Amino acids: CASSETPSGRTSF.